The T cell receptor beta chain described here comes from a study of T cells of healthy individuals. At least ten counts were recorded for this clonotype. This CDR3 contains 16 residues. V was pared by 0 bases and J by 4 bases, with 18 bases between. From germline, CDR1 is GTSNPN and CDR2 SVGIG (reference sequence). TCRdb ran MiXCR on the 5' RACE reads and lists one entry per CDR3 protein. This repertoire shows under 70,000 distinct CDR3 sequences, about 14% found once; its top ten account for 15% to 20%. The sequence came from a human donor in good health. The genes are TRBV30 and TRBJ1-2; tentative D call: TRBD1 (5 bases). CDR3 sequence (DNA): TGTGCCTGGAGTGTACCCGCCTTCAGACAGTCCTATGGCTACACCTTC. The encoded protein is CAWSVPAFRQSYGYTF.